The clone carrying this T cell receptor beta chain was counted ten times or more. The target antigen is unknown. Combining iRepertoire HTBI primers with Arm-PCR of CDR3 regions, the authors built TCR beta libraries. One entry per CDR3 protein, called by TCRdb with MiXCR from the multiplex PCR reads. The sample consists of hundreds of thousands of distinct CDR3 sequences, about 16% of them appearing once. This entry comes from a study of regulatory T cells in long-lasting Graves disease. Study observations and caveats: With persistent disease, TRBV28, TRBJ1-2 and TRBJ2-5 were the favored segments. Limited sample numbers may have lowered accuracy.

The time point is: newly diagnosed GD, antithyroid drugs for less than 3 months. Construction of the TCR library relied on RNA isolated from PBMCs. This CDR3 has 14 residues. Germline trimming cut 3 bases from V and 3 bases from J; bases unmatched to any gene: 5. These data also formed part of another study, on T cells in Graves' hyperthyroidism and ophthalmopathy. That paper adds: An initial round of RT-PCR targeting the TCR CDR3 relied on the HTBI primer set.

The chain joins TRBV12-3 or TRBV12-4 to TRBJ2-7; 7 bases are a match to TRBD2. This receptor was taken from a man between 18 and 29 years old with Graves disease. The material was peripheral blood mononuclear cells (PBMCs), obtained at new diagnosis, from a patient treated with antithyroid drugs. Here the CDR3 DNA reads TGTGCCAGCAGTTTCGAGCGGGAAGTCTACGAGCAGTACTTC. Amino acids: CASSFEREVYEQYF.